The TCR beta chain described here comes from a study of blood T cell repertoires in COVID-19 (dated by TCRdb to about 2020). Study-wide context: Samples from collaborators originated in the United States, Italy and Spain and spanned both the acute and convalescent phases of COVID-19. The material from the prospective study consisted of cDNA or gDNA derived from T cells, B-cell-depleted T cells, or PBMCs. The dataset comprised deeply sampled blood TCRbeta repertoires from subjects exposed to, actively infected with, or recovered from COVID-19. Where available, HLA class I and class II types were taken from metadata supplied by the sample provider and were not determined by assay-based typing. A freely available public database, intended as a resource for researchers studying the immune response to SARS-CoV-2, is where the repertoires were released. The samples were drawn from two sources: the first 160 participants of the ongoing ImmuneRACE study, and 1,000 to 1,500 subjects contributed by 6 global collaborators. Nearly every sample came with metadata listing a de-identified subject ID, COVID-19 status, age in years and sex. Points the paper makes about the study in general: How much clinical and demographic metadata was included differed by source and by participant, and the metadata was provided uncurated.

TCRbeta CDR3 regions were amplified from genomic DNA using the immunoSEQ Assay, a bias-controlled multiplex PCR. The paper's processing steps were these. The number of nucleated cells in each sample was estimated from the amplification of reference gene primers within the assay. To quantify the absolute abundance of each unique TCRbeta CDR3 rearrangement, sequence reads were collapsed and filtered. For each sample, productive Simpson clonality was calculated as the square root of Simpson's diversity index over productive rearrangements. TCRdb retrieved this table from immuneACCESS and kept in-frame rearrangements only. Not all clones are present; in checked studies, unresolved V genes account for under half, and no reason is known for the remainder. The V and J calls and clone size come from that table; D and trimming were worked out from the DNA. The sample table records 55,000 to 80,000 clones; 80% to 90% of these occur just once. The ten largest clones capture 5.3% of the sample.

As to this clone: Its cognate antigen has yet to be identified. Qualities for individual bases were not recorded, and no much larger clone is one base off.

The CDR3 runs 16 amino acids, cysteine and phenylalanine included. Only the CDR3 portion is preserved as DNA: 48 bases, with reading frame beginning at the first base. CDR1 and CDR2, looked up from the germline V gene, are SGHVS and FNYEAQ. Ends trimmed: V by 3 bases, J by 6 bases; bases unmatched to a gene: 11. The collaborating institutions used their own protocols to collect whole blood in K2EDTA tubes. For TCRbeta analysis, collaborator samples were shipped as frozen whole blood, as isolated PBMCs, or as DNA extracted from either sample type. The sequence is built from TRBV7-6 and TRBJ2-1, and 7 bases in between align with TRBD1. This clonotype was sampled from a man aged 45-65 years with active COVID-19. Sequencing input: peripheral blood. CDR3 protein: CASSFSETGSGNEQFF. The sequenced DNA is TGTGCCAGCAGCTTCTCGGAGACAGGGTCAGGCAATGAGCAGTTCTTC. The full variable domain, with segments outside the CDR3 supplied by the reference TRBV7-6 and TRBJ2-1 proteins, appears as GAGVSQSPRYKVTKRGQDVALRCDPISGHVSLYWYRQALGQGPEFLTYFNYEAQQDKSGLPNDRFSAERPEGSISTLTIQRTEQRDSAMYRCASSFSETGSGNEQFFGPGTRLTVL.